Listed below are T cell receptor beta chains from one sample, sequenced in a study of cytomegalovirus exposure and HLA in healthy donors. Libraries were prepared by immunoSEQ multiplex PCR; TCRdb keeps only in-frame clonotypes and omits some of them. Among about 280,000 clones listed, about 90% were seen once. Specimen: PBMCs. These receptors all stem from a woman aged 18-29 years in good health and CMV-seronegative. CDR3s include the opening cysteine and the closing phenylalanine or tryptophan. Each record gives: D gene, V gene, clone size, J gene, CDR3 protein, CDR3 DNA. D genes are given only for firm matches. Size is stated for part of the rows, as once, few or many counts, or as a class when the clone is expanded.

>TRBD1|TRBV6-5|-|TRBJ1-6
CASSYSGQGGSPLHF
TGTGCCAGCAGTTACTCGGGACAGGGAGGCTCACCCCTCCACTTT
>-|TRBV11-2|-|TRBJ2-5
CASSLGGQGPWTQYF
TGTGCCAGCAGCTTAGGTGGGCAGGGTCCATGGACCCAGTACTTC
>TRBD1|TRBV4-1|-|TRBJ2-2
CASSQRQGQNTGELFF
TGCGCCAGCAGCCAGAGACAGGGACAGAACACCGGGGAGCTGTTTTTT
>-|TRBV27|-|TRBJ2-7
CASSFYWGERYEQYF
TGTGCCAGCAGTTTCTATTGGGGGGAACGCTACGAGCAGTACTTC
>-|TRBV6-5|once|TRBJ2-5
CASRSGAQETQYF
TGTGCCAGCAGATCCGGAGCTCAAGAGACCCAGTACTTC
>TRBD1|TRBV19|-|TRBJ1-2
CASSSQGQGSNYGYTF
TGTGCCAGTAGCTCACAAGGACAGGGGTCTAACTATGGCTACACCTTC
>TRBD2|TRBV7-9|-|TRBJ2-3
CASSLSGGTSTDTQYF
TGTGCCAGCAGCTTATCCGGGGGGACTAGCACAGATACGCAGTATTTT
>-|TRBV6-6|once|TRBJ1-5
CASSPTTGNSNQPQHF
TGTGCCAGCAGTCCTACCACAGGGAATAGCAATCAGCCCCAGCATTTT
>-|TRBV30|once|TRBJ2-2
CAWDLGQNTGELFF
TGTGCCTGGGACCTGGGACAGAACACCGGGGAGCTGTTTTTT
>TRBD1|TRBV7-3|-|TRBJ1-2
CARTTGTAYGYTF
TGTGCCAGAACAACCGGGACAGCCTATGGCTACACCTTC
>TRBD1|TRBV5-1|-|TRBJ1-6
CASTRQGGANSPLHF
TGCGCCAGCACCCGACAGGGGGGAGCGAATTCACCCCTCCACTTT
>-|TRBV16|-|TRBJ2-7
CASSPTIYEQYF
TGTGCCAGCAGTCCAACTATCTACGAGCAGTACTTC
>-|TRBV9|few|TRBJ1-2
CASSVGDGYTF
TGTGCCAGCAGCGTAGGCGATGGCTACACCTTC
>-|TRBV6-1|once|TRBJ1-1
CASIDAWAGLTEAFF
TGTGCCAGCATTGACGCTTGGGCAGGGCTGACTGAAGCTTTCTTT
>TRBD1|TRBV14|few|TRBJ1-5
CASSREEGAIRKNQPQHF
TGTGCCAGCAGCCGCGAGGAGGGGGCAATAAGGAAGAATCAGCCCCAGCATTTT
>TRBD1|TRBV11-1|-|TRBJ1-6
CASTLGTGNSPLHF
TGTGCCAGCACCCTCGGGACAGGGAATTCACCCCTCCACTTT
>TRBD1|TRBV19|-|TRBJ1-6
CASTTGTGNSPLHF
TGTGCCAGTACCACCGGGACAGGGAATTCACCCCTCCACTTT
>TRBD2|TRBV29-1|few|TRBJ2-3
CSVEGGGNADTQYF
TGCAGCGTTGAGGGCGGGGGGAACGCAGATACGCAGTATTTT
>-|TRBV10-3|-|TRBJ2-7
CAISGTVGSYEQYF
TGTGCCATCAGTGGCACAGTTGGATCCTACGAGCAGTACTTC
>TRBD1|TRBV11-2|few|TRBJ1-2
CASSYGRNRGHYGYTF
TGTGCCAGCAGCTACGGACGCAACAGGGGGCACTATGGCTACACCTTC
>TRBD2|TRBV19|-|TRBJ2-1
CASNPSGGTYNEQFF
TGTGCCAGTAATCCTAGCGGGGGGACCTACAATGAGCAGTTCTTC
>TRBD1|TRBV15|-|TRBJ2-7
CATSQDYRGQSSYEQYF
TGTGCCACCAGCCAAGACTACAGGGGCCAAAGCTCCTACGAGCAGTACTTC
>-|TRBV4-2|-|TRBJ1-2
CASSQDSLGRFFNDGYTF
TGTGCCAGCAGCCAGGACTCTCTAGGCCGATTTTTTAACGATGGCTACACCTTC
>TRBD2|TRBV13|-|TRBJ2-7
CASTPSGATYEQYF
TGTGCCAGCACCCCCAGCGGGGCAACCTACGAGCAGTACTTC
>TRBD1|TRBV6-6|few|TRBJ1-6
CASRPGTGGGSSPLHF
TGTGCCAGCAGACCTGGGACAGGGGGCGGAAGTTCACCCCTCCACTTT
>TRBD1|TRBV29-1|-|TRBJ1-4
CSVWGQGPVGEKLFF
TGCAGCGTATGGGGACAGGGGCCCGTGGGGGAAAAACTGTTTTTT
>TRBD1|TRBV4-2|-|TRBJ1-5
CASSQDKGASHQPQHF
TGTGCCAGCAGCCAAGATAAGGGGGCCAGCCATCAGCCCCAGCATTTT
>-|TRBV2|-|TRBJ1-5
CAGGRQAYQPQHF
TGTGCCGGCGGAAGACAGGCATATCAGCCCCAGCATTTT
>-|TRBV2|-|TRBJ2-3
CASSEAKITVGTDTQYF
TGTGCCAGCAGTGAAGCAAAGATAACAGTTGGCACAGATACGCAGTATTTT
>-|TRBV11-1|-|TRBJ2-1
CASSSRWGVDNEQFF
TGTGCCAGCAGCTCTCGATGGGGGGTGGACAATGAGCAGTTCTTC
>-|TRBV2|-|TRBJ1-1
CASSPTERAFF
TGTGCCAGCAGTCCGACAGAGCGTGCTTTCTTT
>TRBD1|TRBV11-1|-|TRBJ1-1
CASSPYRGLNTEAFF
TGTGCCAGCAGCCCCTACAGGGGACTCAACACTGAAGCTTTCTTT
>-|TRBV5-1|-|TRBJ2-3
CASSPGSTDTQYF
TGCGCCAGCAGCCCTGGCAGCACAGATACGCAGTATTTT
>-|TRBV11-2|-|TRBJ1-3
CASSLESGNGNTIYF
TGTGCCAGCAGCTTAGAATCAGGGAATGGAAACACCATATATTTT
>TRBD1|TRBV11-3|-|TRBJ2-5
CASSLETGEKETQYF
TGTGCCAGCAGCTTAGAGACAGGGGAGAAAGAGACCCAGTACTTC
>TRBD2|TRBV2|-|TRBJ2-2
CASSGSRELATTGELFF
TGTGCCAGCAGTGGTTCAAGGGAACTAGCGACCACCGGGGAGCTGTTTTTT
>-|TRBV5-1|once|TRBJ1-4
CASSLPPGERDEKLFF
TGCGCCAGCAGCTTGCCCCCAGGGGAGAGAGATGAAAAACTGTTTTTT
>-|TRBV5-1|once|TRBJ1-6
CASSLSSRGNSPLHF
TGCGCCAGCAGCTTGAGTTCCAGGGGCAATTCACCCCTCCACTTT
>TRBD2|TRBV23-1|-|TRBJ2-5
CASSRREGPTETQYF
TGCGCCAGCAGTCGACGGGAGGGTCCAACAGAGACCCAGTACTTC
>-|TRBV28|-|TRBJ1-5
CASPPQPQHF
TGTGCCAGTCCTCCCCAGCCCCAGCATTTT
>TRBD1|TRBV5-4|-|TRBJ2-1
CASSPGTGDYNEQFF
TGTGCCAGCAGCCCCGGGACAGGAGATTACAATGAGCAGTTCTTC
>-|TRBV2|-|TRBJ2-7
CASSEKHEQYF
TGTGCCAGCAGTGAGAAGCACGAGCAGTACTTC
>TRBD2|TRBV6-4|-|TRBJ2-7
CASSDPERLAGVNEQYF
TGTGCCAGCAGTGACCCCGAGCGGCTAGCGGGGGTTAACGAGCAGTACTTC
>TRBD1|TRBV27|-|TRBJ2-2
CASSHRQGAKGTGELFF
TGTGCCAGCAGTCACCGACAGGGGGCTAAAGGGACCGGGGAGCTGTTTTTT
>TRBD1|TRBV5-1|once|TRBJ2-3
CASSSGQATDTQYF
TGCGCCAGCAGCTCGGGACAGGCGACAGATACGCAGTATTTT
>-|TRBV11-3|-|TRBJ2-2
CASSLEGAGELFF
TGTGCCAGCAGCTTAGAGGGAGCCGGGGAGCTGTTTTTT
>TRBD1|TRBV5-4|-|TRBJ2-7
CASSYRQGEQYF
TGTGCCAGCAGCTATAGACAGGGGGAGCAGTACTTC
>-|TRBV27|-|TRBJ1-2
CASSRGRDYGYTF
TGTGCCAGCAGTCGGGGTAGGGACTATGGCTACACCTTC
>-|TRBV19|-|TRBJ1-1
CASSLYLSLGSMNTEAFF
TGTGCCAGTAGTTTATATTTGAGTCTTGGGAGCATGAACACTGAAGCTTTCTTT
>-|TRBV10-3|-|TRBJ2-7
CAIRGEGSIEQYF
TGTGCCATCAGGGGAGAGGGCTCTATCGAGCAGTACTTC
>TRBD1|TRBV25-1|-|TRBJ1-2
CASSGIADRPYGYTF
TGTGCCAGCAGTGGTATTGCGGACAGGCCCTATGGCTACACCTTC